Below are 15 T cell receptor beta chains sequenced from a single sample in a study of T cells in tumors after PD-1 blockade. TCRdb's table, derived via immunoSEQ multiplex PCR, lists solely in-frame clones and lacks some. The sample includes roughly 8,500 clones, 60% to 70% of them seen just once. The sample was tumor tissue, taken after anti-PD-1 treatment. The receptors were gathered from a human donor with basal cell carcinoma.

This clone was seen only once. The rearrangement uses TRBV25-1 and TRBJ2-1, with 7 bases aligning to TRBD1. CDR1 is MGHDK and CDR2 is SYGVNS in the germline V gene. V dropped 6 bases and J dropped 0; count of bases not matched to a gene: 2. The CDR3 is 14 amino acids. CDR3 coding DNA: TGTGCCAGCAGAGGGGGCAGCTCCTACAATGAGCAGTTCTTC. Protein product: CASRGGSSYNEQFF.

CDR3 sequence reads: CAWKGGLDTQYF. The CDR3 DNA is TGTGCCTGGAAGGGGGGGCTGGATACGCAGTATTTT. This chain joins TRBV30 and TRBJ2-3; perhaps TRBD2 as D (7 bases). The CDR3 loop spans 12 amino acids. V dropped 4 bases and J dropped 6 bases, with 11 bases sitting between them. The germline gives CDR1 GTSNPN, CDR2 SVGIG (reference sequence). The full variable domain, with the rest looked up from reference TRBV30 and TRBJ2-3, is SQTIHQWPATLVQPVGSPLSLECTVEGTSNPNLYWYRQAAGRGLQLLFYSVGIGQISSEVPQNLSASRPQDRQFILSSKKLLLSDSGFYLCAWKGGLDTQYFGPGTRLTVL.

This clone has a handful of counts. V gene TRBV5-1 combines with J gene TRBJ1-3; TRBD1 matches at 7 bases. Germline loops: CDR1 SGHRS, CDR2 YFSETQ. V lost 2 bases, J lost 8 bases, and 1 base stayed unmatched. CDR3 length: 12 amino acids. The CDR3 loop is CASSLGGDTIYF. The CDR3 bases are TGCGCCAGCAGCTTAGGGGGCGACACCATATATTTT.

The chain recombines TRBV11-2 with TRBJ1-1, with D possibly being TRBD1 (6 bases). The CDR3 is 15 residues long. Germline V lookup: CDR1 SGHAT, CDR2 FQNNGV. Trimming took 4 bases from V and 0 from J, leaving 12 bases between them. In DNA, the CDR3 is TGTGCCAGCAGCTCAGGGGACACTTTGAACACTGAAGCTTTCTTT. Residues: CASSSGDTLNTEAFF.

This clone was detected a few times. This chain links TRBV12-5 with TRBJ2-5, with D unclear. The CDR3 contains 14 residues. CDR1 and CDR2 (germline): LGHNT, FRNRAP. Trimming removed 3 bases at V and 5 bases at J, with 13 bases between. This CDR3 is CASGFMGIGETQYF. DNA of the CDR3: TGTGCTAGTGGTTTTATGGGAATTGGCGAGACCCAGTACTTC.

V gene TRBV2 combines with J gene TRBJ2-5, with 8 bases fitting TRBD1. V lost 6 bases, J lost 5 bases, and 14 bases stayed unmatched. This CDR3 comprises 16 residues. CDR1 and CDR2 (germline): SNHLY, FYNNEI. CDR3 sequence: CASSPLRTGRWETQYF. DNA of the CDR3: TGTGCCAGCAGCCCCCTCCGGACAGGGCGTTGGGAGACCCAGTACTTC.

This chain links TRBV20-1 with TRBJ2-4; 9 nucleotides align to TRBD2. Germline CDR1 and CDR2: DFQATT and SNEGSKA (reference sequence). V shed 3 bases and J 4 bases; nucleotides not matched to a gene: 7. The CDR3 loop spans 15 amino acids. The CDR3 protein is CSASGAGGGKNIQYF. CDR3 nucleotide sequence: TGCAGTGCTAGTGGAGCGGGGGGCGGGAAAAACATTCAGTACTTC.

The V call is TRBV4-2, the J call TRBJ2-7, with 12 bases that match TRBD1. Germline trimming cut 4 bases from V and 7 bases from J; bases unmatched to any gene: 11. The CDR3 extends over 16 amino acids. The germline V gene has CDR1 LGHNA and CDR2 YNFKEQ. Here the CDR3 DNA reads TGTGCCAGCAGCCGAACGCCGGGACAGGGGGCGCTGGAGCAGTACTTC. Translation gives CASSRTPGQGALEQYF.

The CDR3 coding sequence is TGTGCCTGGTGTCGGGATCGCCGGACTGAAGCTTTCTTT. Translation: CAWCRDRRTEAFF. The chain couples TRBV30 to TRBJ1-1; no definite D call. V lost 5 bases to trimming and J lost 5 bases, with 15 bases between them. Germline V gene data show CDR1 as GTSNPN and CDR2 as SVGIG (reference sequence). There are 13 residues in the CDR3.

This clone was seen a handful of times. The chain links TRBV27 to TRBJ1-1; 7 bases are a match to TRBD1. Germline CDR1 is MNHEY and CDR2 is SMNVEV (reference sequence). After removal of 3 bases from V and 5 bases from J, the junction contained 9 bases not matched to a gene. CDR3 length equals 15 residues. The CDR3 region has the DNA TGTGCCAGCAGTTTGACAGGGCTATGGGGGACTGAAGCTTTCTTT. It codes for CASSLTGLWGTEAFF.

This chain connects TRBV27 to TRBJ2-2; D remains unclear. V lost 0 bases and J lost 4, with 6 bases in between. The CDR3 has 14 residues. Germline CDR1 is MNHEY and CDR2 is SMNVEV (reference sequence). The CDR3 spells CASSLSEITGELFF. For the CDR3, the DNA is TGTGCCAGCAGTTTATCGGAGATCACCGGGGAGCTGTTTTTT.

The chain is built from TRBV10-1 and TRBJ2-2, with TRBD2 matching over 7 bases. J was trimmed by 5 bases and V by 4 bases; bases with no gene match: 4. The CDR3 sequence is 14 residues long. From germline, CDR1 is WNHNN and CDR2 SYGVQD (reference sequence). CDR3 coding DNA: TGCGCCAGCAGTGGTTCGGGAGGAACCGGGGAGCTGTTTTTT. This codes for CASSGSGGTGELFF.

V usage is TRBV15 and J usage is TRBJ2-7, with D possibly matching TRBD1 (5 bases). Deletions cut 2 bases from V and 0 bases from J, with 8 bases between. Germline-derived CDR1 and CDR2 are LNHNV and YYDKDF (reference sequence). This CDR3 has 14 residues. The CDR3 DNA sequence: TGTGCCACCAGCAGACAGGGAAGCTCCTACGAGCAGTACTTC. It specifies CATSRQGSSYEQYF.

The chain joins TRBV5-6 to TRBJ1-1, with 7 bases aligning to TRBD1. The germline V gene encodes CDR1 SGHDT and CDR2 YYEEEE. J was trimmed by 4 bases and V by 3 bases; bases with no gene match: 9. The CDR3 spans 15 residues. The CDR3 here is CASSSPGQRITEAFF. The CDR3 region has the DNA TGTGCCAGCAGCTCCCCGGGACAGAGAATCACTGAAGCTTTCTTT.

The chain combines TRBV6-5 with TRBJ2-3; the D gene could be TRBD1 or TRBD2 (6 bases each). With 2 bases removed from V and 4 bases from J, the gap between germline ends came to 13 bases. Germline V lookup: CDR1 MNHEY, CDR2 SVGAGI. The CDR3 sequence is 15 residues long. The CDR3 bases are TGTGCCAGCAGTTACAGGGGGGAATTAGCAGATACGCAGTATTTT. Its translation: CASSYRGELADTQYF.